Only a few counts were recorded for the clone carrying this TCR beta chain. This entry comes from a study of blood T cell repertoires in COVID-19. The CDR3 loop spans 14 amino acids. J lost 9 bases, V lost 6 bases, and 9 bases had no gene match. Germline CDR1 reads MNHNS; CDR2 reads SASEGT. Original processing methods: Amplification with reference gene primers provided the estimates of nucleated cell counts. Measured with immunoSEQ multiplex PCR; TCRdb has only the in-frame clones, and not every one. That table supplies the V and J calls and clone size; D and trimming were determined from the DNA. The sample includes under 350,000 clones, 70% to 90% of them seen just once.

Sequenced input: peripheral blood. The sequence derives from a woman in her seventies with acute or convalescent COVID-19. J is TRBJ2-1 and V is TRBV6-1; 9 bases match TRBD1. For the CDR3, the DNA is TGTGCCAGCAGCCGGACAGGGGAGATGAGTGAGCAGTTCTTC. This encodes CASSRTGEMSEQFF.